This TCR beta chain comes out of a study of T cells after yellow fever vaccination. At the level of the study: SMART-Seq v4 Ultra Low Input prepared libraries from low-cell fractions. Whole-study findings and limits: Post-booster samples contained most primary-vaccination clones (approximately 97% CD4, about 87% CD8).

This clonotype was observed a few times. What it recognizes is unknown. Generation of TCR cDNA used 5'RACE template switching (which added a universal primer site and UMIs). TCRdb independently ran MiXCR on the 5' RACE reads; one entry per CDR3 protein. The sample yields around 530,000 distinct CDR3 sequences, around 17% seen once. This clonotype originated in a man between 18 and 35 years old who received the YFV17D yellow fever vaccine. Sample: PBMCs, taken about 5 days after the first yellow fever vaccination.

The CDR3 loop reads CASSLADRRNTEAFF. CDR3 coding DNA: TGCGCCAGCAGCTTGGCCGACAGGAGGAACACTGAAGCTTTCTTT. This chain uses TRBV5-1 with TRBJ1-1; tentative D call: TRBD1 (6 bases). V dropped 0 bases and J dropped 1 base, with 10 bases sitting between them. The length of the CDR3 is 15 residues. Germline values: CDR1 SGHRS, CDR2 YFSETQ.